Following are 10 T cell receptor beta chains from one sample sequenced in a study of spatial heterogeneity in lung cancer (dated by TCRdb to the late 2010s). General findings and caveats noted by the study authors: The number of expanded intratumoral alpha and beta TCRs correlated with the tumor nonsynonymous mutation count.

For these receptors, no antigen is known. The library relied on 5' RACE. Sequenced using a NextSeq 500. TCRdb reworked the public reads: Q25 trimming with fastp, MiXCR clone assembly, productive beta chains retained. When rows share a CDR3 protein, they turn into one entry using the most common DNA and genes. This sample comprises thousands of distinct CDR3 sequences, around 9.8% of them detected only once. The ten largest clonotypes hold approximately 25% of the sample. The time point label, as the study defines it: sample taken at primary tumor resection. Material: lung tumor tissue, obtained at surgery. The receptors shown here come from a female donor with early-stage non-small cell lung cancer.

The V call is TRBV7-2, the J call TRBJ2-1; D may be TRBD2 (5 bases). The CDR3 length is 13 residues. CDR1 is SGHTA and CDR2 is FQGNSA in the germline V gene. Trimming stripped 5 bases from V and 10 bases from J, with 15 bases between. The CDR3 loop is CASSISASGEQFF. The CDR3 DNA is TGTGCCAGCAGCATTAGTGCATCGGGGGAGCAGTTCTTC. Variable domain in full (rest from reference TRBV7-2 and TRBJ2-1): GAGVSQSPSNKVTEKGKDVELRCDPISGHTALYWYRQSLGQGLEFLIYFQGNSAPDKSGLPSDRFSAERTGGSVSTLTIQRTQQEDSAVYLCASSISASGEQFFGPGTRLTVL.

This clonotype was detected ten times or more. J is TRBJ1-2 and V is TRBV5-1, with 8 bases fitting TRBD1. Germline V gene sequence: CDR1 SGHRS, CDR2 YFSETQ. The junction had 6 bases not matched to a gene; V was cut back by 0 bases and J by 5 bases. This CDR3 region has 15 residues. In DNA form, the CDR3 reads TGCGCCAGCAGCTTGGATGGACAGGGATTATATGGCTACACCTTC. It yields the protein CASSLDGQGLYGYTF.

Ten or more counts support this clonotype. The chain joins TRBV6-6 to TRBJ2-3; D is possibly TRBD2 (5 bases). The germline CDR1 and CDR2 sequences are MNHNY and SVGAGI (reference sequence). V lost 8 bases, J lost 5 bases, and 8 bases lay in between. The CDR3 is made up of 11 amino acids. The CDR3 coding sequence is TGTGCCAGCGGCGAGGGAGATACGCAGTATTTT. Translation gives CASGEGDTQYF.

This clonotype is termed medium-sized. This rearrangement joins TRBV23-1 to TRBJ2-7, with D tentatively TRBD2 (6 bases). TRBV23-1 is assigned to the ORF class and has an uncertain function. Trimming pared 6 bases from V and 7 bases from J, leaving 22 bases between. The CDR3 has 15 residues. The CDR3 coding sequence is TGCGCCAGCAGCCACCGACGGGAGCAGACTATAGAGCAGTACTTC. Translated, it gives CASSHRREQTIEQYF.

This clonotype was seen repeatedly, ten times or more. The chain employs TRBV11-2 and TRBJ2-4; the D call may be TRBD1 or TRBD2 (5 bases each). The V gene lost 5 bases and the J gene lost 5 bases, with 13 bases spanning the gap. Per germline, CDR1 SGHAT and CDR2 FQNNGV. The CDR3 is 14 residues long. CDR3 DNA sequence: TGTGCCAGCAGCCCCCTATTGGGGGAAAACATTCAGTACTTC. Residues: CASSPLLGENIQYF.

This clonotype was counted ten times or more. CDR3 residues: CATSDTGTQYF. CDR3 nucleotide sequence: TGTGCCACCAGTGATACCGGGACCCAGTACTTC. The chain combines TRBV24-1 with TRBJ2-5, with D unclear. Trimming shortened V by 3 bases and J by 7 bases, and 5 bases separated the two germline ends. The CDR3 has 11 residues. The germline V gene has CDR1 KGHDR and CDR2 SFDVKD.

The sample holds a few counts of this clonotype. The chain couples TRBV5-4 to TRBJ2-3; D is ambiguous. CDR1 SGHNT and CDR2 YYREEE come from the germline V gene (reference sequence). The CDR3 runs to 16 residues. V lost 4 bases to trimming and J lost 2 bases, with 17 bases between them. CDR3 sequence: CASSPGQAQNTDTQYF. The CDR3 nucleotides read TGTGCCAGCAGCCCGGGTCAGGCCCAGAACACAGATACGCAGTATTTT. Looking up the rest from reference TRBV5-4 and TRBJ2-3 gives the full variable domain: ETGVTQSPTHLIKTRGQQVTLRCSSQSGHNTVSWYQQALGQGPQFIFQYYREEENGRGNFPPRFSGLQFPNYSSELNVNALELDDSALYLCASSPGQAQNTDTQYFGPGTRLTVL.

This clonotype was observed at least ten times. V is TRBV7-3 and J is TRBJ2-1; 15 nucleotides match TRBD2. V trimming: 5 bases; J trimming: 4 bases; junction bases outside the gene matches: 6. CDR3 length equals 17 residues. Germline CDR1 SGHTA, CDR2 FQGTGA. CDR3 sequence reads: CASSPGLAGGGYNEQFF. The CDR3 region has the DNA TGTGCCAGCAGCCCGGGACTAGCGGGAGGAGGGTACAATGAGCAGTTCTTC.

This clonotype has at least ten counts. The rearrangement uses TRBV5-1 and TRBJ2-3; D could derive from TRBD1 or TRBD2 (6 bases each). Trimming removed 5 bases from V and 3 bases from J, with 22 bases in between. From germline, CDR1 is SGHRS and CDR2 YFSETQ. The CDR3 has 17 residues. The CDR3 nucleotides are TGCGCCAGCAGATTTTTCGGAGGGGGAGTGAGGACAGATACGCAGTATTTT. It encodes CASRFFGGGVRTDTQYF.

Worth noting for this clonotype: Relative to the germline gene, one junction end is altered; a read error may explain this. The chain carries TRBV10-3 and TRBJ1-5; no clear D. Germline V gene sequence: CDR1 ENHRY, CDR2 SYGVKD. There are 14 residues in the CDR3. CDR3: CAIRESVSNQPQHF. Written as DNA, the CDR3 is TGTGCCATCAGAGAGTCGGTTAGCAATCAGCCCCAGCATTTT.